This TCR beta chain was recorded in a study of T cells in Graves' hyperthyroidism and ophthalmopathy. Germline values: CDR1 LNHNV, CDR2 YYDKDF (reference sequence). The CDR3 has 17 residues. V lost 5 bases, J lost 1 base, and 8 bases stayed unmatched. Study-wide findings and caveats: The model's output predicted ophthalmopathy at a median of about 5.9 months prior to onset.

This clonotype has at least ten counts. Antigen unknown. It was RNA transcripts that yielded the amplified TCR beta CDR3 regions. During a first-round RT-PCR of the TCR CDR3, the HTBI primer set was used. TCRdb reanalysed the multiplex PCR reads using MiXCR and keeps one entry per CDR3 protein. The data show roughly 170,000 distinct CDR3 sequences, over 7.5% seen once. The origin of this receptor is a woman younger than 30 with Graves' hyperthyroidism that later progressed to Graves' ophthalmopathy. The chain combines TRBV15 with TRBJ2-1, with 10 bases that match TRBD1. The sample taken for sequencing was blood. This CDR3 reads CATSDGGQGSSYNEQFF. In nucleotides, the CDR3 is TGTGCCACCAGCGACGGGGGACAGGGGTCTTCCTACAATGAGCAGTTCTTC.